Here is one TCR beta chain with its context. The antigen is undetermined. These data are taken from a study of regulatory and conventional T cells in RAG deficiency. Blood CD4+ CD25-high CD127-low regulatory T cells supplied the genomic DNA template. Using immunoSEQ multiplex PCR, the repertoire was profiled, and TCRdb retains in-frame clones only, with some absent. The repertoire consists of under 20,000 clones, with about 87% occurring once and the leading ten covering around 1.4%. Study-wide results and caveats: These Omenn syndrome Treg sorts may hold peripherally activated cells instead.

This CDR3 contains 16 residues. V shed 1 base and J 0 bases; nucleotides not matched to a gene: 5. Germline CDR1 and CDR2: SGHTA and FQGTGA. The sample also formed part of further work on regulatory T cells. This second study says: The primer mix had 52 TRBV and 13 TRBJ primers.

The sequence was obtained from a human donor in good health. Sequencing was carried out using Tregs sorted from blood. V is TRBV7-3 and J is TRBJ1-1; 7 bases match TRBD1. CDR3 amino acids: CASSLIPGGMNTEAFF. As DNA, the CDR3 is TGTGCCAGCAGCTTAATTCCAGGGGGAATGAACACTGAAGCTTTCTTT.